The 17 T cell receptor beta chains given below trace back to one sample, sequenced in a study of T cells in Graves' hyperthyroidism and ophthalmopathy. Authors of the study amplified TCR beta CDR3 regions from RNA transcripts. HTBI primers were employed in a first-round RT-PCR of the TCR CDR3. TCRdb re-derived calls from the multiplex PCR reads in MiXCR, one entry per CDR3 protein. The table lists roughly 840,000 distinct CDR3 sequences, around 39% of them singletons, with around 9.3% in the top ten. The sample was blood. All receptors derive from a man between 18 and 29 years old with Graves' hyperthyroidism.

Note on this clonotype: The germline gene is not matched at one end of the junction; a read error may be the cause. The gene calls are TRBV2 and TRBJ1-5; D gene unclear. The CDR3 is made up of 12 amino acids. Germline V lookup: CDR1 SNHLY, CDR2 FYNNEI. The DNA of the CDR3 is TGTGCCAGCGGGGTTAGCAATCAGCCCCCGCATTTT. This codes for CASGVSNQPPHF.

The sample holds many counts of this clonotype. This chain links TRBV12-3 or TRBV12-4 with TRBJ1-2, with a tentative D call TRBD1 (5 bases). This CDR3 comprises 15 residues. The V gene lost 5 bases and the J gene lost 7 bases, with 20 bases spanning the gap. The CDR3 bases are TGTGCCAGCAGTCCCGAGGGATGGGACGTCGGTGGCTACACCTTC. It is translated as CASSPEGWDVGGYTF.

This clonotype was observed at least ten times. The gene calls are TRBV9 and TRBJ1-2; D remains ambiguous. The CDR3 consists of 11 residues. Germline-derived CDR1 and CDR2 are SGDLS and YYNGEE. Deletions cut 3 bases from V and 4 bases from J, with 4 bases between. CDR3 sequence (DNA): TGTGCCAGCAGCGGAACCTATGGCTACACCTTC. Its protein product is CASSGTYGYTF.

The genes are TRBV14 and TRBJ2-7; 7 bases match TRBD2. CDR1 is SGHDN, CDR2 FVKESK, per germline. The CDR3 is 15 amino acids. Germline trimming cut 3 bases from V and 1 base from J; bases unmatched to any gene: 6. CDR3 in DNA: TGTGCCAGCAGCCAGGAGCCGGGGGGATCCTACGAGCAGTACTTC. As protein: CASSQEPGGSYEQYF. Together with reference TRBV14 and TRBJ2-7, the CDR3 gives the full variable domain: EAGVTQFPSHSVIEKGQTVTLRCDPISGHDNLYWYRRVMGKEIKFLLHFVKESKQDESGMPNNRFLAERTGGTYSTLKVQPAELEDSGVYFCASSQEPGGSYEQYFGPGTRLTVT.

The chain couples TRBV2 to TRBJ2-2, with D possibly being TRBD1 (6 bases). Germline V gene sequence: CDR1 SNHLY, CDR2 FYNNEI. The CDR3 loop spans 19 amino acids. V lost 5 bases and J lost 3, with 25 bases in between. CDR3 protein: CASSFPRAGAQLDTGELFF. For the CDR3, the DNA is TGTGCCAGCAGTTTCCCTCGTGCAGGGGCCCAACTGGACACCGGGGAGCTGTTTTTT.

This clonotype came up a few times. This chain links TRBV19 with TRBJ2-5; 12 nucleotides line up with TRBD2. This CDR3 has 15 amino acids. J was trimmed by 5 bases and V by 4 bases; bases with no gene match: 5. Germline CDR1 reads LNHDA; CDR2 reads SQIVND (reference sequence). DNA for the CDR3: TGTGCCAGTAGTACCGGACTAGCGGGGCAGGAGACCCAGTACTTC. It specifies CASSTGLAGQETQYF.

With regard to this clonotype: With a much larger clone just one base away, this may be a read error. The chain is built from TRBV2 and TRBJ1-2; 10 nucleotides match TRBD1. The length of the CDR3 is 13 residues. The germline CDR1 and CDR2 sequences are SNHLY and FYNNEI. V lost 9 bases and J lost 4; bases outside the gene matches: 5. The CDR3: CARGTGAFYGYTF. The CDR3, as DNA: TGTGCCAGGGGGACAGGGGCTTTCTATGGCTACACCTTC.

This clonotype was observed a handful of times. The chain links TRBV19 to TRBJ2-2, with 9 bases that match TRBD1. CDR3 length: 16 amino acids. V was clipped by 4 bases and J by 4 bases; unmatched bases: 7. Germline V gene data show CDR1 as LNHDA and CDR2 as SQIVND (reference sequence). The CDR3 here is CASSNPGQGFTGELFF. The CDR3 DNA sequence: TGTGCCAGTAGTAATCCGGGACAGGGCTTCACCGGGGAGCTGTTTTTT.

CDR3: CASSLSGTLVGYEQYF. CDR3 sequence (DNA): TGTGCCAGCAGCTTATCTGGCACCCTGGTAGGCTACGAGCAGTACTTC. The rearrangement uses TRBV7-2 and TRBJ2-7; D call uncertain. The CDR3 is 16 amino acids. V lost 2 bases, J lost 3 bases, and 17 bases lay in between. Looked up from germline, CDR1 is SGHTA and CDR2 is FQGNSA.

The CDR3 bases are TGTGCCAGCAGTTCCCGACAGGGACCGGACTATGGCTACACCTTC. Translating gives CASSSRQGPDYGYTF. V and J are TRBV6-5 and TRBJ1-2; 7 nucleotides agree with TRBD1. J gave up 3 bases and V 4 bases, and 8 bases lay outside the gene matches. Germline-derived CDR1 and CDR2 are MNHEY and SVGAGI. The CDR3 has 15 amino acids.

V usage is TRBV10-3 and J usage is TRBJ2-3; D unclear. Germline values: CDR1 ENHRY, CDR2 SYGVKD. CDR3 length: 14 residues. V lost 0 bases and J lost 4, with 8 bases in between. The DNA for the CDR3 is TGTGCCATCAGTGAGTCGCTGGGCTCAGATACGCAGTATTTT. Protein: CAISESLGSDTQYF.

A few counts support this clonotype. The chain has TRBV4-1 and TRBJ1-6; no firm D call. This CDR3 is 12 amino acids long. The V end lost 4 bases, the J end lost 8 bases, and 6 bases lay between the germline ends. In germline, CDR1 is MGHRA, CDR2 YSYEKL. The CDR3 loop reads CASSPHHSPLHF. In nucleotides, the CDR3 is TGCGCCAGCAGCCCGCATCATTCACCCCTCCACTTT.

This clonotype was seen only a few times. V and J are TRBV6-5 and TRBJ2-7; 7 bases are shared with TRBD1. The junction had 7 bases not matched to a gene; V was cut back by 4 bases and J by 4 bases. The V gene's germline CDR1 is MNHEY and CDR2 SVGAGI. The CDR3 spans 14 residues. CDR3 residues: CASSLGQKGYEQYF. The CDR3 coding sequence is TGTGCCAGCAGTTTGGGACAGAAAGGGTACGAGCAGTACTTC.

The rearrangement joins TRBV10-3 to TRBJ1-1; D gene uncertain. V lost 10 bases and J lost 1, with 13 bases in between. This CDR3 region has 13 residues. CDR1 is ENHRY and CDR2 is SYGVKD in the germline V gene. The CDR3 protein is CASRPFTNTEAFF. The CDR3 DNA reads TGTGCCAGCAGACCATTTACGAACACTGAAGCTTTCTTT.

The chain joins TRBV20-1 to TRBJ1-5; a possible D gene is TRBD1 (6 bases). In germline, CDR1 is DFQATT, CDR2 SNEGSKA (reference sequence). V was cut by 4 bases and J by 12 bases, with 16 bases left in between. There are 12 residues in the CDR3. The CDR3 loop is CSATKGGQGQHF. The CDR3 coding sequence is TGCAGTGCTACGAAGGGGGGGCAGGGCCAGCATTTT.

The gene calls are TRBV6-2 or TRBV6-3 and TRBJ1-4; no firm D call. The CDR3 covers 14 residues. Germline-derived CDR1 and CDR2 are MNHEY and SVGEGT. V gave up 3 bases and J gave up 4 bases, with 9 bases separating them. The CDR3 coding sequence is TGTGCCAGCAGTTATGACGGAAATAATGAAAAACTGTTTTTT. Translating it yields CASSYDGNNEKLFF.

This clonotype has ten or more counts. The chain has TRBV29-1 and TRBJ1-4; TRBD1 matches at 8 bases. V dropped 6 bases and J dropped 8; count of bases not matched to a gene: 11. There are 14 residues in the CDR3. CDR1 is SQVTM and CDR2 is ANQGSEA in the germline V gene. CDR3 loop: CSVAPQGVVEKLFF. As DNA, the CDR3 is TGCAGCGTAGCCCCACAGGGGGTTGTGGAAAAACTGTTTTTT.